Presented here are 6 T cell receptor beta chains from one specimen sequenced in a study of blood T cell repertoires in COVID-19. TCRdb's table, derived via immunoSEQ multiplex PCR, lists solely in-frame clones and lacks some. The data contain roughly 300,000 clones, approximately 89% of them seen just once; the ten biggest clones take up 7.8%. Sequencing was carried out using peripheral blood. These receptors were obtained from a woman aged 45-65 years who had recovered from COVID-19.

This chain joins TRBV7-2 and TRBJ2-2, with TRBD2 as a possible D gene (5 bases). CDR3 length: 16 amino acids. Germline V gene lookup returns CDR1 SGHTA and CDR2 FQGNSA. V was pared by 7 bases and J by 1 base, with 16 bases between. The CDR3 bases are TGTGCCAGCACCGGAGGACTGACACTGAACACCGGGGAGCTGTTTTTT. Its protein is CASTGGLTLNTGELFF.

This chain connects TRBV18 to TRBJ2-5; 12 nucleotides line up with TRBD1. After removal of 4 bases from V and 4 bases from J, the junction contained 7 bases not matched to a gene. CDR1 is KGHSH and CDR2 is LQKENI in the germline V gene. This CDR3 is built from 16 residues. The CDR3, as DNA: TGTGCCAGCTCACTTTCCGGGACAGGGGGCACAGAGACCCAGTACTTC. Residues: CASSLSGTGGTETQYF.

The chain combines TRBV21-1 with TRBJ2-2; TRBD1, as called in the table, went unchecked against the DNA. TRBV21-1 is noted as a pseudogene. The CDR3 sequence is 17 residues long. This chain's CDR3 is CASSVPGTDENTGELFF. In nucleotides, the CDR3 is TGTGCCAGCAGTGTACCCGGGACAGATGAGAACACCGGGGAGCTGTTTTTT.

The J gene is TRBJ1-1, the V gene TRBV7-2; 7 bases are shared with TRBD1. The V and J ends lost 6 bases and 0 bases, in that order; junction bases with no gene match: 10. The CDR3 covers 16 residues. Germline-derived CDR1 and CDR2 are SGHTA and FQGNSA. CDR3 in amino acids: CASRYRGGAMNTEAFF. For the CDR3, the DNA is TGTGCCAGCAGGTACAGGGGTGGAGCAATGAACACTGAAGCTTTCTTT.

The chain has TRBV6-4 and TRBJ2-7; possible D gene TRBD2, 5 bases. The germline V gene encodes CDR1 MRHNA and CDR2 SNTAGT. The CDR3 is made up of 13 amino acids. V was cut by 4 bases and J by 8 bases, with 15 bases left in between. CDR3 loop: CASSAGLSTQQYF. CDR3 in DNA: TGTGCCAGCAGTGCCGGACTGAGTACGCAGCAGTACTTC.

CDR3 loop: CASSQGGSSYNSPLHF. In nucleotides, the CDR3 is TGTGCCAGCAGCCAAGGAGGGAGCTCCTATAATTCACCCCTCCACTTT. V usage is TRBV3-1 (or the pseudogene TRBV3-2) and J usage is TRBJ1-6, with D unclear. The CDR3 contains 16 residues. V lost 1 base, J lost 0 bases, and 7 bases lay in between. Germline CDR1 and CDR2: LGHDT and YNNKEL (reference sequence).